This T cell receptor beta chain was profiled in a study of T cells in Graves' hyperthyroidism and ophthalmopathy. Amplified TCR beta CDR3 regions came from RNA transcripts. Researchers ran a first-round RT-PCR on the TCR CDR3 using the HTBI primer set. TCRdb re-analysed the multiplex PCR reads in MiXCR, keeping a single row per CDR3 protein. The profile shows around 610,000 distinct CDR3 sequences, roughly 15% of them singletons. This clonotype was counted ten times or more. CDR3 length: 13 residues. V was pared by 7 bases and J by 5 bases, with 14 bases between. In germline, CDR1 is MNHNS, CDR2 SASEGT. Subjects with ophthalmopathy showed a Clinical Activity Score no lower than 3, a NOSPECS grade no lower than 4, and a duration shorter than 3 months. Used for diagnoses were clinical symptoms, serum thyroxine and TRAb, thyroid ultrasound and orbital computed tomography. PBMCs came from around 9.7 ml fresh peripheral blood.

V usage is TRBV6-1 and J usage is TRBJ1-2; a weak D match, TRBD1 (5 bases). This TCR was sampled from a woman in her thirties or forties with Graves' ophthalmopathy. Material: blood. Written as DNA, the CDR3 is TGTGCCAGCAACCCAGGGACGGCGTATGGCTACACCTTC. Its protein is CASNPGTAYGYTF.